This T cell receptor (beta chain) was sequenced for a study of T-cell reconstitution after alpha-beta-depleted transplantation in children. For TCRbeta, the library was prepared with unique molecular identifiers. TCRdb reprocessed the PCR reads with MiXCR, giving one entry per CDR3 protein. The sample contains 170,000 or so distinct CDR3 sequences, around 7% of which appear only once. This clonotype was detected many times. Losses at the gene ends were 6 bases for V and 7 bases for J; bases not matched to a gene: 7. Germline CDR1 DFQATT, CDR2 SNEGSKA (reference sequence). The CDR3 has 15 residues. The V call is TRBV20-1, the J call TRBJ2-2; 14 positions match TRBD2. The sequence came from a human donor who donated a stem cell graft to a child with Wiskott-Aldrich syndrome. Source: PBMCs from the stem cell graft donor, taken from the stem cell graft. The CDR3 DNA sequence: TGCAGTGCCACGGGACTAGCGGGAGCAAGCGGGGAGCTGTTTTTT. Protein sequence: CSATGLAGASGELFF.